Shown below are 27 T cell receptor beta chains from a single sample sequenced in a study of blood T cell repertoires in COVID-19 (dated by TCRdb to the early 2020s). The method was the immunoSEQ multiplex PCR assay. TCRdb obtained this table from immuneACCESS and retained in-frame rearrangements with V and J assigned. These tables miss some clones; where compared with another copy, unresolved V genes account for less than half of the shortfall, and the remainder is unexplained. Counted in this sample were approximately 350,000 clones; about 83% of them appeared once. Together, the top ten hold 2.5% to 3% of the sample. The sample consisted of peripheral blood. These receptors all come from a man between 25 and 39 years old with active or convalescent COVID-19.

The chain carries TRBV12-3 or TRBV12-4 and TRBJ2-7, with no clear D. The CDR3 is made up of 11 amino acids. V was trimmed by 6 bases and J by 7 bases, leaving 10 bases between them. The CDR3 reads CASSPRWEQYF. For the CDR3, the DNA is TGTGCCAGCAGCCCCCGGTGGGAGCAGTACTTC.

The chain is built from TRBV7-7 and TRBJ2-2, with 8 nucleotides matching TRBD1. This CDR3 spans 16 amino acids. The germline CDR1 and CDR2 sequences are SSHAT and FNYEAQ (reference sequence). V dropped 5 bases and J dropped 1; count of bases not matched to a gene: 6. The CDR3 sequence: CASSATGTGNTGELFF. The CDR3 DNA sequence: TGTGCCAGCAGCGCAACCGGGACAGGGAACACCGGGGAGCTGTTTTTT. Full variable domain (rest looked up from reference TRBV7-7 and TRBJ2-2): GAGVSQSPRYKVTKRGQDVTLRCDPISSHATLYWYQQALGQGPEFLTYFNYEAQPDKSGLPSDRFSAERPEGSISTLTIQRTEQRDSAMYRCASSATGTGNTGELFFGEGSRLTVL.

The genes are TRBV2 and TRBJ2-7; possible D gene TRBD1, 5 bases. CDR3 length equals 14 residues. Germline CDR1 reads SNHLY; CDR2 reads FYNNEI. V was trimmed by 10 bases and J by 0 bases, leaving 16 bases between them. This CDR3 is CATVETASSYEQYF. The CDR3 DNA is TGTGCCACCGTGGAGACAGCTAGCTCCTACGAGCAGTACTTC.

The gene calls are TRBV6-5 and TRBJ1-5; TRBD1 agrees at 7 bases. Germline assignment: CDR1 MNHEY and CDR2 SVGAGI. The CDR3 is 14 amino acids. With V trimmed by 4 bases and J by 6 bases, 6 bases remained unmatched. CDR3 protein: CASSSTGELQPQHF. The CDR3 DNA reads TGTGCCAGCAGTTCAACAGGGGAGCTTCAGCCCCAGCATTTT.

This clone was observed a few times. J is TRBJ2-7 and V is TRBV11-2, with 8 nucleotides matching TRBD1. Trimming at V came to 1 base and at J to 2 bases, leaving 1 base not matched to a gene. In germline, CDR1 is SGHAT, CDR2 FQNNGV. The CDR3 is 14 residues long. CDR3 residues: CASSLGTGPYEQYF. As DNA, the CDR3 is TGTGCCAGCAGCTTAGGGACAGGGCCCTACGAGCAGTACTTC.

This clone has only one observation. This chain joins TRBV19 and TRBJ2-3; a possible D gene is TRBD2 (6 bases). CDR1 is LNHDA and CDR2 is SQIVND in the germline V gene (reference sequence). The CDR3 contains 14 residues. V lost 5 bases and J lost 0, with 9 bases in between. The CDR3 here is CASSLAGSTDTQYF. CDR3 DNA sequence: TGTGCCAGTAGTTTGGCGGGGAGCACAGATACGCAGTATTTT.

The chain combines TRBV6-1 with TRBJ1-3; D unclear. Germline CDR1 MNHNS, CDR2 SASEGT. This CDR3 region has 17 residues. V lost 1 base, J lost 4 bases, and 17 bases lay in between. The CDR3 DNA reads TGTGCCAGCAGTGAAGACCTCGGGATCCCCTCGGGAAACACCATATATTTT. The encoded protein is CASSEDLGIPSGNTIYF.

The DNA for the CDR3 is TGTGCCACCCGTGGGGGGGGCGGGAGATCGAGGATTAGCAATGAGCAGTTCTTC. Translation gives CATRGGGGRSRISNEQFF. This chain joins TRBV15 and TRBJ2-1; D is possibly TRBD2 (7 bases). The V gene lost 8 bases and the J gene lost 6 bases, with 29 bases spanning the gap. The CDR3 is 18 residues long. The germline V gene encodes CDR1 LNHNV and CDR2 YYDKDF (reference sequence).

The V and J genes are TRBV9 and TRBJ2-3; D is undetermined. The CDR3 is 15 residues long. The V end was cut by 0 bases, the J end by 6 bases, with 14 bases between. CDR1 and CDR2 (germline): SGDLS, YYNGEE. The CDR3 DNA sequence: TGTGCCAGCAGCGTAGAGGCAGGCCCGCCCGATACGCAGTATTTT. Translated, it gives CASSVEAGPPDTQYF.

Concerning this clone: The sample holds other DNA sequences that translate to the same CDR3. This chain uses TRBV7-2 with TRBJ2-3; maybe TRBD2 (5 bases). V was clipped by 3 bases and J by 3 bases, with 7 bases between them. The CDR3 contains 13 residues. Looked up from germline, CDR1 is SGHTA and CDR2 is FQGNSA. This CDR3 is CASSFGGTDTQYF. CDR3 coding DNA: TGTGCCAGCAGCTTCGGCGGGACAGATACGCAGTATTTT.

The J gene is TRBJ1-6, the V gene TRBV23-1; 7 nucleotides align to TRBD1. TRBV23-1 is recorded as an ORF, its role being uncertain. The CDR3 length is 16 residues. Trimming cost V 5 bases and J 2 bases; bases outside gene matches: 6. The CDR3 sequence: CASSSRTGAYNSPLHF. CDR3 DNA: TGCGCCAGCAGTTCCCGGACAGGAGCCTATAATTCACCCCTCCACTTT.

The V gene is TRBV25-1, the J gene TRBJ2-7; D is possibly TRBD2 (6 bases). The V end lost 8 bases, the J end lost 2 bases, and 25 bases lay between the germline ends. Germline V gives CDR1 MGHDK, CDR2 SYGVNS. This CDR3 is built from 17 residues. CDR3 sequence (DNA): TGTGCCAGCCCTAACAATCTGGCGGGGAGAAACCCCTACGAGCAGTACTTC. Residues: CASPNNLAGRNPYEQYF.

The chain uses TRBV7-2 and TRBJ2-7; 7 nucleotides align to TRBD1. The germline gives CDR1 SGHTA, CDR2 FQGNSA. V gave up 2 bases and J gave up 2 bases; unmatched junction bases: 3. This CDR3 contains 14 residues. The DNA for the CDR3 is TGTGCCAGCAGCTTACGACAGGGCCCCTACGAGCAGTACTTC. Protein product: CASSLRQGPYEQYF.

This CDR3 is CASSPILAGGPLYEQYF. CDR3 in DNA: TGTGCCAGCAGCCCTATTTTGGCCGGGGGGCCGCTCTACGAGCAGTACTTC. The rearrangement joins TRBV3-1 (or the pseudogene TRBV3-2) to TRBJ2-7; tentatively, D is TRBD2 (7 bases). This CDR3 has 17 residues. Looked up from germline, CDR1 is LGHDT and CDR2 is YNNKEL (reference sequence). The V and J ends lost 4 bases and 3 bases respectively, with 22 bases between them.

The chain uses TRBV5-5 and TRBJ2-7; 12 positions match TRBD2. Germline V gene data show CDR1 as SGHKS and CDR2 as YYEKEE (reference sequence). Unmatched junction bases numbered 4, after V lost 4 bases and J lost 2 bases. CDR3 length: 15 residues. CDR3 region: CASSPRLAGAYEQYF. CDR3 DNA: TGTGCCAGCAGCCCCCGACTAGCGGGGGCCTACGAGCAGTACTTC.

The chain couples TRBV20-1 to TRBJ2-7, with 9 bases fitting TRBD2. V lost 3 bases to trimming and J lost 2 bases; unmatched junction nucleotides: 11. The CDR3 has 16 amino acids. Germline lookup yields CDR1 DFQATT and CDR2 SNEGSKA (reference sequence). The CDR3 protein is CSASTAWLAGAYEQYF. The CDR3, as DNA: TGCAGTGCTAGTACCGCCTGGTTAGCGGGGGCCTACGAGCAGTACTTC.

This rearrangement joins TRBV4-2 to TRBJ2-2; 13 bases are a match to TRBD2. There are 16 residues in the CDR3. Trimming at V came to 8 bases and at J to 1 base, leaving 4 bases not matched to a gene. The germline V gene has CDR1 LGHNA and CDR2 YNFKEQ. CDR3 sequence reads: CASYRLAGGNTGELFF. For the CDR3, the DNA is TGTGCCAGCTACCGACTAGCGGGAGGGAACACCGGGGAGCTGTTTTTT.

This clone was observed once. The genes are TRBV10-3 and TRBJ1-6; TRBD1 agrees at 8 bases. CDR3 size: 17 residues. V gave up 6 bases and J gave up 0 bases; unmatched junction bases: 7. Germline V gives CDR1 ENHRY, CDR2 SYGVKD. CDR3 nucleotide sequence: TGTGCCATCAGCAAGGGACAGGCGCTCTCCTATAATTCACCCCTCCACTTT. Residues: CAISKGQALSYNSPLHF.

The CDR3, as DNA: TGTGCCAGTAGTACGGTTGCAACTAATGAAAAACTGTTTTTT. Amino acid sequence: CASSTVATNEKLFF. The chain carries TRBV19 and TRBJ1-4; the D is unclear. Trimming stripped 4 bases from V and 0 bases from J, with 6 bases between. The CDR3 loop spans 14 amino acids. Germline values: CDR1 LNHDA, CDR2 SQIVND (reference sequence).

The CDR3 coding sequence is TGCGCCAGCAGCTTGGCTCTAGCGGGGGGCACTAGCACAGATACGCAGTATTTT. This encodes CASSLALAGGTSTDTQYF. The chain couples TRBV5-1 to TRBJ2-3; 11 nucleotides match TRBD2. The germline V gene encodes CDR1 SGHRS and CDR2 YFSETQ. After removal of 0 bases from V and 0 bases from J, the junction contained 6 bases not matched to a gene. The CDR3 length is 18 residues.

This clone came up once. The rearrangement links TRBV6-1 to TRBJ2-1, with a weak D call TRBD1 (5 bases). Per germline, CDR1 MNHNS and CDR2 SASEGT. The CDR3 length is 16 residues. Trimming cost V 2 bases and J 7 bases, with 18 bases left between them. CDR3 in DNA: TGTGCCAGCAGTGAAAGACCCCCCCCAGGGTCGAATGAGCAGTTCTTC. This encodes CASSERPPPGSNEQFF.

V and J are TRBV19 and TRBJ2-1, with 13 bases identical to TRBD2. Germline CDR1 is LNHDA and CDR2 is SQIVND (reference sequence). V lost 5 bases, J lost 9 bases, and 7 bases stayed unmatched. CDR3 length equals 15 residues. For the CDR3, the DNA is TGTGCCAGTAGTGTAGGACTAGCGGGAGCTATTGAGCAGTTCTTC. Protein sequence: CASSVGLAGAIEQFF. Filled out from reference TRBV19 and TRBJ2-1, the complete variable domain reads DGGITQSPKYLFRKEGQNVTLSCEQNLNHDAMYWYRQDPGQGLRLIYYSQIVNDFQKGDIAEGYSVSREKKESFPLTVTSAQKNPTAFYLCASSVGLAGAIEQFFGPGTRLTVL.

This chain uses TRBV11-2 with TRBJ2-5; 8 nucleotides match TRBD2. This CDR3 has 15 amino acids. With 6 bases clipped from V and 5 bases from J, the junction kept 11 bases outside the gene matches. Germline V gives CDR1 SGHAT, CDR2 FQNNGV. CDR3 in amino acids: CASSLRGGYDETQYF. In DNA form, the CDR3 reads TGTGCCAGCAGTCTCCGCGGGGGGTACGATGAGACCCAGTACTTC. The full variable domain, rest sourced from reference TRBV11-2 and TRBJ2-5, is EAGVAQSPRYKIIEKRQSVAFWCNPISGHATLYWYQQILGQGPKLLIQFQNNGVVDDSQLPKDRFSAERLKGVDSTLKIQPAKLEDSAVYLCASSLRGGYDETQYFGPGTRLLVL.

A single count supports this clone. The rearrangement joins TRBV4-3 to TRBJ2-7; D may be TRBD2 (5 bases). The germline V and J ends were trimmed by 4 bases and 3 bases, with 13 bases remaining between them. The CDR3 runs 14 residues. In germline, CDR1 is LGHNA, CDR2 YSLEER. CDR3 in amino acids: CASSPEGSYYEQYF. The CDR3 DNA is TGCGCCAGCAGCCCCGAGGGCTCATACTACGAGCAGTACTTC.

The chain combines TRBV9 with TRBJ2-1; TRBD2 matches at 9 bases. In germline, CDR1 is SGDLS, CDR2 YYNGEE. Unmatched junction bases numbered 12, after V lost 3 bases and J lost 8 bases. The CDR3 is 16 amino acids. The CDR3 region is CASSGGGRVISDEQFF. The CDR3 nucleotides are TGTGCCAGCAGCGGGGGCGGGAGGGTAATCTCCGATGAGCAGTTCTTC.

The J gene is TRBJ1-1, the V gene TRBV7-3; D possibly corresponds to TRBD1 (5 bases). The germline V and J ends were trimmed by 3 bases and 4 bases, with 9 bases remaining between them. The CDR3 spans 13 residues. The germline gives CDR1 SGHTA, CDR2 FQGTGA. The CDR3 sequence is CASSFDRSTEAFF. CDR3 nucleotide sequence: TGTGCCAGCAGCTTTGACAGATCCACTGAAGCTTTCTTT.

Details on this clone: This may be a read error, as it is one base from a much larger clone. Other DNA sequences in the sample encode the same CDR3. The DNA for the CDR3 is TGTGCCAGCAGCTTCGCCTACGAGCAGTACTTC. Amino acid sequence: CASSFAYEQYF. V gene TRBV28 combines with J gene TRBJ2-7; D ambiguous. The germline V gene has CDR1 MDHEN and CDR2 SYDVKM. This CDR3 is built from 11 residues. Trimming shortened V by 6 bases and J by 2 bases, and 5 bases separated the two germline ends.